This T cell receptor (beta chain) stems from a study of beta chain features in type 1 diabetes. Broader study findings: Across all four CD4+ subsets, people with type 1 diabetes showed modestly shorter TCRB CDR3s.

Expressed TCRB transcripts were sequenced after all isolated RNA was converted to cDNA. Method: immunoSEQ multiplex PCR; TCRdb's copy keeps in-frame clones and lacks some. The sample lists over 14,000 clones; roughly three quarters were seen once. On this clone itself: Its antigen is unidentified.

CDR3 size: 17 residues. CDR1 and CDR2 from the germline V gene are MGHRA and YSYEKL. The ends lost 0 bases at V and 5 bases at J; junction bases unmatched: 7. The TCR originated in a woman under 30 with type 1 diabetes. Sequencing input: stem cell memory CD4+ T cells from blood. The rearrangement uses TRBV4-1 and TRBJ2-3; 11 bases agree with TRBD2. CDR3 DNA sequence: TGCGCCAGCAGCCAAGATAGCGGGAGGGCCTTTGGAGATACGCAGTATTTT. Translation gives CASSQDSGRAFGDTQYF.